The 17 T cell receptor beta chains in this list originate from one sample, sequenced in a study of regulatory T cells in long-lasting Graves disease. Researchers made TCR beta libraries by using iRepertoire HTBI primers and running Arm-PCR on CDR3 regions. Via MiXCR, TCRdb re-called the multiplex PCR reads, giving one row per CDR3 protein. The profile shows approximately 470,000 distinct CDR3 sequences, about 16% of them singletons. Time point described: newly diagnosed GD, antithyroid drugs for less than 3 months. After RNA was extracted from PBMCs, the TCR library was made from it. This sample also belongs to another study, concerning T cells in Graves' hyperthyroidism and ophthalmopathy.

The sample consisted of peripheral blood mononuclear cells (PBMCs), taken at new diagnosis, from a patient treated with antithyroid drugs. These receptors were collected from a man aged 40-49 years with Graves disease.

The chain combines TRBV12-3 or TRBV12-4 with TRBJ2-1, with D maybe TRBD1 (6 bases). The CDR3 contains 13 residues. V lost 7 bases and J lost 5, with 12 bases in between. The CDR3 coding sequence is TGTGCCAGCACGCGACAGGAAAACAATGAGCAGTTCTTC. This gives the protein CASTRQENNEQFF.

The chain carries TRBV5-1 and TRBJ1-5; unclear D gene. This CDR3 is 15 amino acids long. The ends were cut back, 0 bases at V and 0 bases at J, with 7 bases in the middle. Per germline, CDR1 SGHRS and CDR2 YFSETQ. The CDR3 sequence is CASSLDWDSNQPQHF. In DNA form, the CDR3 reads TGCGCCAGCAGCTTGGATTGGGATAGCAATCAGCCCCAGCATTTT.

This clonotype was counted ten times or more. J is TRBJ2-7 and V is TRBV28, with D perhaps matching TRBD1 (5 bases). This CDR3 has 14 residues. Trimming took off 6 bases at V and 0 bases at J, with 12 bases between the two ends. Germline V gene sequence: CDR1 MDHEN, CDR2 SYDVKM. The CDR3: CASRRQSSSYEQYF. The CDR3 region has the DNA TGTGCCAGCAGGAGACAGAGCAGCTCCTACGAGCAGTACTTC.

This clonotype was detected ten times or more. This chain uses TRBV4-1 with TRBJ2-7; D not certain. Per germline, CDR1 MGHRA and CDR2 YSYEKL. This CDR3 is 15 amino acids long. V was clipped by 1 base and J by 12 bases, with 22 bases between them. The CDR3 is CASSQVLMVGPPLYF. In DNA form, the CDR3 reads TGCGCCAGCAGCCAAGTATTGATGGTTGGTCCTCCCCTGTACTTC.

The chain carries TRBV12-3 or TRBV12-4 and TRBJ1-2; D is unresolved. The V and J ends lost 7 bases and 4 bases respectively, with 28 bases between them. The CDR3 totals 18 residues. The DNA for the CDR3 is TGTGCCAGCACCCCTCTCGTCGCAAATCGAAACTTGGGCTATGGCTACACCTTC. Translation gives CASTPLVANRNLGYGYTF.

A remark on this clonotype: One end of the junction varies from germline; a read error may be responsible. The chain recombines TRBV5-1 with TRBJ2-1; perhaps TRBD2 as D (6 bases). Germline V gene lookup returns CDR1 SGHRS and CDR2 YFSETQ. The CDR3 is 16 amino acids. The DNA for the CDR3 is TGTGCCAGCAGCTTGGCCGGGGGAAGTGGTTACAATGAGCAGTTCTTC. This sequence encodes CASSLAGGSGYNEQFF.

In this sample, this clonotype turned up a few times. The chain has TRBV19 and TRBJ2-1, with 10 nucleotides matching TRBD2. This CDR3 has 15 amino acids. CDR1 LNHDA and CDR2 SQIVND come from the germline V gene (reference sequence). V shed 3 bases, J shed 10 bases, and the junction held 9 bases outside the gene matches. In nucleotides, the CDR3 is TGTGCCAGTAGTATCGTGGCTAGCGGGAGCCTCGAGCAGTTCTTC. Amino acid sequence: CASSIVASGSLEQFF.

There are many counts of this clonotype. The chain carries TRBV13 and TRBJ2-3; TRBD2 matches at 9 bases. The CDR3 length is 17 residues. V trimming: 4 bases; J trimming: 2 bases; junction bases outside the gene matches: 10. CDR1 is PRHDT and CDR2 is FYEKMQ in the germline V gene (reference sequence). CDR3 nucleotides: TGTGCCAGCAGCTCCAGACAGCGGGAGGCCGACACAGATACGCAGTATTTT. It is translated as CASSSRQREADTDTQYF. Looking up the rest from reference TRBV13 and TRBJ2-3 gives the full variable domain: AAGVIQSPRHLIKEKRETATLKCYPIPRHDTVYWYQQGPGQDPQFLISFYEKMQSDKGSIPDRFSAQQFSDYHSELNMSSLELGDSALYFCASSSRQREADTDTQYFGPGTRLTVL.

The table lists this clonotype with many counts. V gene TRBV20-1 combines with J gene TRBJ1-1; D is undetermined. The CDR3 runs 16 residues. Trimming removed 2 bases at V and 3 bases at J, with 19 bases between. Germline loops: CDR1 DFQATT, CDR2 SNEGSKA (reference sequence). CDR3: CSARPTGRGGYTEAFF. The CDR3, as DNA: TGCAGTGCTAGACCGACCGGAAGAGGAGGTTACACTGAAGCTTTCTTT.

There are many counts of this clonotype. This rearrangement joins TRBV5-1 to TRBJ2-2; D unresolved. The CDR3 consists of 14 residues. Trimming took 5 bases from V and 1 from J, leaving 9 bases between them. Per the germline V gene, CDR1 is SGHRS and CDR2 is YFSETQ. As DNA, the CDR3 is TGCGCCAGCAGAGAAGCCTTGAACACCGGGGAGCTGTTTTTT. Its translation: CASREALNTGELFF.

This clonotype was counted many times. The chain recombines TRBV7-9 with TRBJ2-3; possibly TRBD1 for D (6 bases). V lost 7 bases and J 5 bases, leaving 7 bases between the germline ends. Germline V lookup: CDR1 SEHNR, CDR2 FQNEAQ (reference sequence). The CDR3 consists of 11 residues. CDR3 DNA sequence: TGTGCCAGCACAGGGGAAGATACGCAGTATTTT. The encoded protein is CASTGEDTQYF.

This clonotype was picked up many times. V and J are TRBV5-1 and TRBJ2-7; 10 nucleotides line up with TRBD2. J lost 5 bases, V lost 4 bases, and 6 bases had no gene match. The CDR3 runs 14 residues. In germline, CDR1 is SGHRS, CDR2 YFSETQ. The CDR3 loop reads CASSPSGSYHEQYF. The CDR3 DNA reads TGCGCCAGCAGCCCTAGCGGGAGTTACCACGAGCAGTACTTC.

This clonotype was seen at least ten times. This rearrangement joins TRBV9 to TRBJ2-1, with 9 nucleotides matching TRBD2. V shed 2 bases, J shed 9 bases, and the junction held 9 bases outside the gene matches. The CDR3 runs 15 residues. Per germline, CDR1 SGDLS and CDR2 YYNGEE. CDR3 bases: TGTGCCAGCAGCGTTACCGGGACTAGCAGTGGTGAGCAGTTCTTC. Translated: CASSVTGTSSGEQFF.

This chain uses TRBV28 with TRBJ2-5; no definite D call. The CDR3 sequence is 16 residues long. Germline CDR1 is MDHEN and CDR2 is SYDVKM. Trimming cost V 4 bases and J 0 bases, with 15 bases left between them. CDR3 DNA sequence: TGTGCCAGCAGTTCCGGCGCAAGTAGGTACCAAGAGACCCAGTACTTC. Translating gives CASSSGASRYQETQYF.

This clonotype was detected ten times or more. The chain recombines TRBV12-3 or TRBV12-4 with TRBJ2-4; D ambiguous. The CDR3 extends over 14 amino acids. The ends were cut back, 7 bases at V and 4 bases at J, with 14 bases in the middle. The CDR3 here is CASTRKGSKNIQYF. CDR3 DNA: TGTGCCAGCACAAGGAAGGGAAGTAAAAACATTCAGTACTTC.

This clonotype was found many times. J is TRBJ2-1 and V is TRBV14; 7 bases map to TRBD1. The CDR3 extends over 16 amino acids. The germline V gene encodes CDR1 SGHDN and CDR2 FVKESK. The trim removed 4 bases at V and 4 bases at J, leaving 10 bases unmatched. The CDR3 DNA reads TGTGCCAGCAGCCCATGGGGGCAGGGGGAATACAATGAGCAGTTCTTC. Its translation: CASSPWGQGEYNEQFF.

The sample holds many counts of this clonotype. The CDR3 DNA sequence: TGTGCCAGCAGCCTAGACAGCGGCTACACCTTC. Translated, it gives CASSLDSGYTF. This chain links TRBV3-1 with TRBJ1-2, with a possible D match to TRBD1 (5 bases). The germline gives CDR1 LGHDT, CDR2 YNNKEL (reference sequence). Trimming shortened V by 4 bases and J by 8 bases, and 8 bases separated the two germline ends. The CDR3 covers 11 residues.